Presented here are 23 T cell receptor beta chains from one specimen sequenced in a study of monozygotic twins with inflammatory bowel disease. TCRdb derives one entry per CDR3 protein from the 5' RACE reads, leaving out DNA. This sample contains some 400,000 distinct CDR3 sequences. The sequenced sample was blood. Source of these receptors: a human donor with ulcerative colitis or Crohn's disease, or a healthy co-twin of an affected twin (not recorded which).

The rearrangement joins TRBV20-1 to TRBJ2-1; checking the TCRdb D call of TRBD1 is not possible without DNA. Germline CDR1 reads DFQATT; CDR2 reads SNEGSKA (reference sequence). This CDR3 region has 14 residues. This chain's CDR3 is CSAILEGVADEQFF.

The chain uses TRBV12-3 or TRBV12-4 and TRBJ1-6. This CDR3 spans 14 amino acids. The CDR3 here is CASSLYISDSPLHF.

This rearrangement joins TRBV13 to TRBJ2-7; TCRdb reports TRBD2, a call that lacks DNA to check it against. CDR1 is PRHDT, CDR2 FYEKMQ, per germline (reference sequence). The CDR3 has 19 amino acids. The chain's CDR3 is CASSLGGWSSPQESYKQYF.

The gene calls are TRBV5-1 and TRBJ2-1; the D call from TCRdb, TRBD1, cannot be confirmed without DNA. The CDR3 is 14 residues long. CDR1 is SGHRS, CDR2 YFSETQ, per germline. CDR3 loop: CASPPGDDYNEQFF.

The V gene is TRBV27, the J gene TRBJ2-4; without DNA, the TCRdb call of TRBD2 cannot be checked. This CDR3 spans 15 amino acids. CDR1 MNHEY and CDR2 SMNVEV come from the germline V gene (reference sequence). The CDR3 reads CASRRTSDYKNIQYF.

The chain is built from TRBV25-1 and TRBJ1-1. Germline CDR1 is MGHDK and CDR2 is SYGVNS. The CDR3 is 13 residues long. The chain's CDR3 is CASRGRQNTEAFF.

CDR3 loop: CASSLRSGWGTEAFF. The chain employs TRBV11-2 and TRBJ1-1. Looked up from germline, CDR1 is SGHAT and CDR2 is FQNNGV. The CDR3 totals 15 residues.

This chain connects TRBV6-5 to TRBJ2-1; TCRdb's D call, TRBD2, is unchecked because there is no DNA. The germline V gene has CDR1 MNHEY and CDR2 SVGAGI. The CDR3 is 16 amino acids. CDR3 residues: CASSYGAGGSDNEQFF.

This rearrangement joins TRBV7-9 to TRBJ2-4. The CDR3 contains 15 residues. Germline lookup yields CDR1 SEHNR and CDR2 FQNEAQ (reference sequence). CDR3 in amino acids: CASSSQTLAKNIQYF.

This chain uses TRBV7-9 with TRBJ2-3. CDR1 is SEHNR, CDR2 FQNEAQ, per germline (reference sequence). The CDR3 has 14 residues. The CDR3 region is CASSLGVVADTQYF.

The chain is built from TRBV20-1 and TRBJ1-1; TCRdb's assignment of TRBD1 cannot be checked, as there is no DNA. The CDR3 has 11 residues. Germline V lookup: CDR1 DFQATT, CDR2 SNEGSKA (reference sequence). The CDR3 loop reads CSGTRLTEAFF.

V and J are TRBV3-1 and TRBJ2-1; TCRdb proposes TRBD2, but this gene call is untestable without DNA. The CDR3 contains 15 residues. Germline values: CDR1 LGHDT, CDR2 YNNKEL (reference sequence). The CDR3 protein is CASSQSASGYNEQFF.

The chain has TRBV7-2 and TRBJ2-3; TCRdb outputs TRBD1, but without DNA this stays unchecked. Per the germline V gene, CDR1 is SGHTA and CDR2 is FQGNSA. The CDR3 contains 14 residues. CDR3: CASSAGTAFDTQYF.

This chain links TRBV7-9 with TRBJ1-1; checking the TCRdb D call of TRBD1 is not possible without DNA. The germline V gene encodes CDR1 SEHNR and CDR2 FQNEAQ (reference sequence). CDR3 size: 14 residues. The CDR3 is CASSWAGPNTEAFF.

The rearrangement uses TRBV30 and TRBJ1-2. Germline V gene data show CDR1 as GTSNPN and CDR2 as SVGIG (reference sequence). This CDR3 has 12 amino acids. The CDR3 reads CAWSLDRYGYTF.

The chain couples TRBV5-1 to TRBJ2-7; the TCRdb call, TRBD2, lacks DNA for checking. From germline, CDR1 is SGHRS and CDR2 YFSETQ. The CDR3 covers 13 residues. The chain's CDR3 is CASSSGELYEQYF.

The J gene is TRBJ1-6, the V gene TRBV11-2; TCRdb proposes TRBD1, but this gene call is untestable without DNA. The length of the CDR3 is 14 residues. Germline-derived CDR1 and CDR2 are SGHAT and FQNNGV. The CDR3 is CASSQGTEYSPLHF.

V is TRBV9 and J is TRBJ2-2. The V gene's germline CDR1 is SGDLS and CDR2 YYNGEE. CDR3 length equals 16 residues. CDR3 in amino acids: CASAPSGLVNTGELFF.

The chain joins TRBV5-1 to TRBJ1-2; TCRdb lists TRBD1, though no DNA is available to test this call. Germline CDR1 is SGHRS and CDR2 is YFSETQ. The CDR3 has 15 amino acids. The CDR3 protein is CASSWGDRANYGYTF.

This chain uses TRBV6-2 or TRBV6-3 with TRBJ2-3; TCRdb outputs TRBD2, but without DNA this stays unchecked. The CDR3 sequence is 22 residues long. Germline CDR1 is MNHEY and CDR2 is SVGEGT. CDR3 amino acids: CASSYPRLASGGVPLSTDTQYF.

This chain links TRBV5-1 with TRBJ2-1; TCRdb's D gene call, TRBD2, goes unchecked for lack of DNA. The CDR3 sequence is 14 residues long. CDR1 and CDR2 (germline): SGHRS, YFSETQ. CDR3 sequence reads: CASSLGTRGNEQFF.

J is TRBJ1-2 and V is TRBV5-5; no DNA is available, so the TRBD1 call from TCRdb remains unchecked. CDR3 length: 15 residues. The germline gives CDR1 SGHKS, CDR2 YYEKEE (reference sequence). CDR3 sequence reads: CASSPGGTGVYGYTF.

The chain uses TRBV11-2 and TRBJ2-3; TCRdb picks TRBD2, but there is no DNA to check that call. The CDR3 covers 18 residues. Germline lookup yields CDR1 SGHAT and CDR2 FQNNGV. CDR3 amino acids: CASSLRGTSGGSWDTQYF.